The clone carrying this TCR beta chain was detected a few times. The CDR3 loop spans 14 amino acids. Per the germline V gene, CDR1 is SNHLY and CDR2 is FYNNEI. With V trimmed by 4 bases and J by 0 bases, 0 bases remained unmatched. Assay: immunoSEQ multiplex PCR; the TCRdb copy retains only in-frame clones and omits some. This table holds approximately 300,000 clones, 85% found once. The treatment denotes: roughly 19 received Ad26.COV2.S at low or high dose, single or two shots; several received placebo; per-sample allocation not given. Collection of samples fell on day 63 after the first vaccine or placebo injection. The data are from a study of Ad26.COV2.S vaccination and SARS-CoV-2 variants. Study as a whole: Participants got Ad26.COV2.S intramuscularly, once or twice 56 days apart.

The receptor was isolated from a person aged 18-60 years who received the Ad26.COV2.S COVID-19 vaccine or a placebo. This specimen consisted of peripheral blood, obtained in a trial of Ad26.COV2.S vaccine versus placebo. The V and J genes are TRBV2 and TRBJ2-3; 8 bases agree with TRBD2. CDR3 sequence reads: CASSGTSSTDTQYF. In nucleotides, the CDR3 is TGTGCCAGCAGTGGGACTAGCAGCACAGATACGCAGTATTTT. The variable domain in full, with the rest retrieved from reference TRBV2 and TRBJ2-3, is EPEVTQTPSHQVTQMGQEVILRCVPISNHLYFYWYRQILGQKVEFLVSFYNNEISEKSEIFDDQFSVERPDGSNFTLKIRSTKLEDSAMYFCASSGTSSTDTQYFGPGTRLTVL.